These T cell receptor beta chains were read from a single sample in a study of Ad26.COV2.S vaccination and SARS-CoV-2 variants. Sequencing used immunoSEQ multiplex PCR; TCRdb keeps in-frame clones, though not all of them. The sample includes roughly 380,000 clones, around 89% of them seen just once. The sequencing used peripheral blood, collected in a trial of Ad26.COV2.S vaccine versus placebo. These receptors were collected from a person between 18 and 65 years old who received the Ad26.COV2.S COVID-19 vaccine or a placebo. Each CDR3 is given with its conserved first and last residue. Fields, in order: clone size, V gene, J gene, D gene, CDR3 DNA, CDR3 protein. The D gene is left open where the match is weak. Clone size is stated in some rows and not others, as once, few, many or a class when expanded.

clone size: NA; V gene: TRBV10-3; J gene: TRBJ1-5; D gene: TRBD1; CDR3 DNA: TGTGCCACCGGACAGGGGGCGGGTAGTCAGCCCCAGCATTTT; CDR3 protein: CATGQGAGSQPQHF
clone size: NA; V gene: TRBV9; J gene: TRBJ2-1; D gene: NA; CDR3 DNA: TGTGCCAGCAGCGTAGGGATAGGCTCCTACAATGAGCAGTTCTTC; CDR3 protein: CASSVGIGSYNEQFF
clone size: once; V gene: TRBV4-3; J gene: TRBJ2-3; D gene: NA; CDR3 DNA: TGCGCCAGCAGCCTCTTACTTAGCACAGATACGCAGTATTTT; CDR3 protein: CASSLLLSTDTQYF
clone size: NA; V gene: TRBV5-1; J gene: TRBJ2-3; D gene: NA; CDR3 DNA: TGCGCCAGCAGCTTTTCCCAGGTCAAGATGAACACAGATACGCAGTATTTT; CDR3 protein: CASSFSQVKMNTDTQYF
clone size: once; V gene: TRBV3-1/TRBV3-2; J gene: TRBJ2-3; D gene: TRBD1; CDR3 DNA: TGTGCCAGCAGCCAGCCAGGGACAGGGGACTCCGACACAGATACGCAGTATTTT; CDR3 protein: CASSQPGTGDSDTDTQYF
clone size: once; V gene: TRBV27; J gene: TRBJ2-7; D gene: NA; CDR3 DNA: TGTGCCAGCAGTTTATCGGCAGGAATCTACTACGAGCAGTACTTC; CDR3 protein: CASSLSAGIYYEQYF
clone size: NA; V gene: TRBV30; J gene: TRBJ1-6; D gene: TRBD1; CDR3 DNA: TGTGCCTGGAGTGTACAGGACAGGAGTACACCCCTCCACTTT; CDR3 protein: CAWSVQDRSTPLHF
clone size: NA; V gene: TRBV7-8; J gene: TRBJ2-7; D gene: TRBD2; CDR3 DNA: TGTGCCAGCAGCTTAGGGACTAGAGGCTCCTACGAGCAGTACTTC; CDR3 protein: CASSLGTRGSYEQYF
clone size: NA; V gene: TRBV2; J gene: TRBJ2-7; D gene: TRBD1; CDR3 DNA: TGTGCCAGCAGACCGGGACAGGTACTAAACGAGCAGTACTTC; CDR3 protein: CASRPGQVLNEQYF
clone size: NA; V gene: TRBV5-5; J gene: TRBJ2-7; D gene: NA; CDR3 DNA: TGTGCCAGCAGCCCCGGAGGGGGGCCCTACGAGCAGTACTTC; CDR3 protein: CASSPGGGPYEQYF
clone size: NA; V gene: TRBV4-3; J gene: TRBJ2-2; D gene: NA; CDR3 DNA: TGCGCCAGCAGCCAAGATGCTGGGATCAGGGGCACCGGGGAGCTGTTTTTT; CDR3 protein: CASSQDAGIRGTGELFF
clone size: NA; V gene: TRBV4-3; J gene: TRBJ1-3; D gene: NA; CDR3 DNA: TGCGCCAGCAGCACTCACAGGGTGTCTGGAAACACCATATATTTT; CDR3 protein: CASSTHRVSGNTIYF
clone size: NA; V gene: TRBV11-1; J gene: TRBJ2-5; D gene: TRBD1; CDR3 DNA: TGTGCCAGCAGCCCCTGGACAGGGCATGAGACCCAGTACTTC; CDR3 protein: CASSPWTGHETQYF
clone size: NA; V gene: TRBV5-4; J gene: TRBJ2-1; D gene: NA; CDR3 DNA: TGTGCCAGCAGCTGGGGTACCGGGACCTTAGGGTACAATGAGCAGTTCTTC; CDR3 protein: CASSWGTGTLGYNEQFF
clone size: once; V gene: TRBV28; J gene: TRBJ1-6; D gene: TRBD1; CDR3 DNA: TGTGCCACTTTGGGACAGCAGAATTCACCCCTCCACTTT; CDR3 protein: CATLGQQNSPLHF
clone size: NA; V gene: TRBV28; J gene: TRBJ2-3; D gene: TRBD2; CDR3 DNA: TGTGCCAGCAGTTTTAGGTCTAGCGGGGGGCACGATACGCAGTATTTT; CDR3 protein: CASSFRSSGGHDTQYF
clone size: NA; V gene: TRBV6-5; J gene: TRBJ2-1; D gene: NA; CDR3 DNA: TGTGCCAGCAGGGATCCCGGGGACAATGAGCAGTTCTTC; CDR3 protein: CASRDPGDNEQFF
clone size: NA; V gene: TRBV9; J gene: TRBJ2-7; D gene: NA; CDR3 DNA: TGTGCCAGCAGCCCAGCCGGGACAAACTCCTACGAGCAGTACTTC; CDR3 protein: CASSPAGTNSYEQYF
clone size: NA; V gene: TRBV4-3; J gene: TRBJ2-5; D gene: TRBD1; CDR3 DNA: TGCGCCAGCAGCCAAGACAGGGGGATGGGCCAAGAGACCCAGTACTTC; CDR3 protein: CASSQDRGMGQETQYF
clone size: NA; V gene: TRBV5-4; J gene: TRBJ2-5; D gene: TRBD1; CDR3 DNA: TGTGCCAGCAGCTTGCACCGGGACAGGGGGCGGGAGACCCAGTACTTC; CDR3 protein: CASSLHRDRGRETQYF
clone size: NA; V gene: TRBV6-5; J gene: TRBJ1-3; D gene: NA; CDR3 DNA: TGTGCCAGCAGTTACCGTCCGCCGATCGTAGGAAACACCATATATTTT; CDR3 protein: CASSYRPPIVGNTIYF
clone size: NA; V gene: TRBV5-1; J gene: TRBJ2-7; D gene: NA; CDR3 DNA: TGCGCCAGCAGCTTGGTGACGGCTGATCTTGGGCAGTACTTC; CDR3 protein: CASSLVTADLGQYF
clone size: NA; V gene: TRBV3-1/TRBV3-2; J gene: TRBJ2-2; D gene: TRBD1; CDR3 DNA: TGTGCCAGCAGCCAACGACAGGGGGCCGGGGAGCTGTTTTTT; CDR3 protein: CASSQRQGAGELFF
clone size: NA; V gene: TRBV27; J gene: TRBJ2-5; D gene: TRBD2; CDR3 DNA: TGTGCCAGCAGTTTATCAAGACTAGCGGGACAAGAGACCCAGTACTTC; CDR3 protein: CASSLSRLAGQETQYF
clone size: NA; V gene: TRBV30; J gene: TRBJ1-5; D gene: TRBD1; CDR3 DNA: TGTGCCTGGAGTGCCGGACAGGGTGGCAATCAGCCCCAGCATTTT; CDR3 protein: CAWSAGQGGNQPQHF
clone size: NA; V gene: TRBV4-1; J gene: TRBJ2-7; D gene: NA; CDR3 DNA: TGCGCCAGCAGCCAAAGGTGGGAGAGCTCCTACGAGCAGTACTTC; CDR3 protein: CASSQRWESSYEQYF
clone size: NA; V gene: TRBV6-5; J gene: TRBJ2-7; D gene: TRBD1; CDR3 DNA: TGTGCCAGCAGAAGCACGCCAGGGGGCTACGAGCAGTACTTC; CDR3 protein: CASRSTPGGYEQYF
clone size: NA; V gene: TRBV14; J gene: TRBJ1-2; D gene: NA; CDR3 DNA: TGTGCCAGCAGCCAAGCCGGGGGATATGGCTACACCTTC; CDR3 protein: CASSQAGGYGYTF
clone size: NA; V gene: TRBV12-3/TRBV12-4; J gene: TRBJ1-1; D gene: NA; CDR3 DNA: TGTGCCAGCAGTTTTAACCTAGACAGAGAAGCTTTCTTT; CDR3 protein: CASSFNLDREAFF
clone size: NA; V gene: TRBV6-2/TRBV6-3; J gene: TRBJ2-5; D gene: NA; CDR3 DNA: TGTGCCAGCAGTCTACTTAGGGGGAGCCAAGAGACCCAGTACTTC; CDR3 protein: CASSLLRGSQETQYF
clone size: NA; V gene: TRBV6-5; J gene: TRBJ1-6; D gene: NA; CDR3 DNA: TGTGCCAGCAGTTACGGATTTGCGGGGGCAGAGTCACCCCTCCACTTT; CDR3 protein: CASSYGFAGAESPLHF
clone size: NA; V gene: TRBV19; J gene: TRBJ2-4; D gene: TRBD1; CDR3 DNA: TGTGCCAGTAGTATCATAGGGGGCTTTGCCAAAAACATTCAGTACTTC; CDR3 protein: CASSIIGGFAKNIQYF
clone size: NA; V gene: TRBV18; J gene: TRBJ1-5; D gene: NA; CDR3 DNA: TGTGCCAGCTCACTAAAACGGACAGACAATCAGCCCCAGCATTTT; CDR3 protein: CASSLKRTDNQPQHF
clone size: NA; V gene: TRBV24-1; J gene: TRBJ2-1; D gene: NA; CDR3 DNA: TGTGCCACCAGTGATCGAACCGGGCGGCCCTCCTACAATGAGCAGTTCTTC; CDR3 protein: CATSDRTGRPSYNEQFF
clone size: NA; V gene: TRBV2; J gene: TRBJ2-7; D gene: TRBD2; CDR3 DNA: TGTGCCAGCAGAACACTAGCGGGGGCCCCCCGGGCTACCGAGCAGTACTTC; CDR3 protein: CASRTLAGAPRATEQYF
clone size: NA; V gene: TRBV10-1; J gene: TRBJ1-2; D gene: NA; CDR3 DNA: TGCGCCAGCAGATCCGAGACGGGCTATGGCTACACCTTC; CDR3 protein: CASRSETGYGYTF
clone size: NA; V gene: TRBV11-2; J gene: TRBJ1-6; D gene: NA; CDR3 DNA: TGTGCCAGCAGCTTAGACGTCCGGGGGATTGGGGTCTTTAATTCACCCCTCCACTTT; CDR3 protein: CASSLDVRGIGVFNSPLHF
clone size: NA; V gene: TRBV7-9; J gene: TRBJ1-4; D gene: TRBD1; CDR3 DNA: TGTGCCAGCAGCTTGGGCGGGACAGCTAATGAAAAACTGTTTTTT; CDR3 protein: CASSLGGTANEKLFF
clone size: NA; V gene: TRBV27; J gene: TRBJ1-2; D gene: NA; CDR3 DNA: TGTGCCAGCAGTCAATTCGACAGGAACTATGGCTACACCTTC; CDR3 protein: CASSQFDRNYGYTF
clone size: NA; V gene: TRBV5-5; J gene: TRBJ2-7; D gene: TRBD1; CDR3 DNA: TGTGCCAGCAGCCCCCGGGACAGGCACTACGAGCAGTACTTC; CDR3 protein: CASSPRDRHYEQYF
clone size: NA; V gene: TRBV6-6; J gene: TRBJ2-5; D gene: NA; CDR3 DNA: TGTGCCAGCAGTTACACACGCCGGGGTCAAGAGACCCAGTACTTC; CDR3 protein: CASSYTRRGQETQYF
clone size: NA; V gene: TRBV24-1; J gene: TRBJ2-7; D gene: NA; CDR3 DNA: TGTGCCACCAGTGATCAAAAAACTAGCATCCGGCAGTACTTC; CDR3 protein: CATSDQKTSIRQYF
clone size: NA; V gene: TRBV7-2; J gene: TRBJ2-7; D gene: TRBD2; CDR3 DNA: TGTGCCAGCAGCTTAGTTACGGGGGGAAACTACGAGCAGTACTTC; CDR3 protein: CASSLVTGGNYEQYF
clone size: NA; V gene: TRBV18; J gene: TRBJ2-7; D gene: NA; CDR3 DNA: TGTGCCAGCTCACCACCTATGGCAGGGGCGTCCTTTAGCGACGAGCAGTACTTC; CDR3 protein: CASSPPMAGASFSDEQYF